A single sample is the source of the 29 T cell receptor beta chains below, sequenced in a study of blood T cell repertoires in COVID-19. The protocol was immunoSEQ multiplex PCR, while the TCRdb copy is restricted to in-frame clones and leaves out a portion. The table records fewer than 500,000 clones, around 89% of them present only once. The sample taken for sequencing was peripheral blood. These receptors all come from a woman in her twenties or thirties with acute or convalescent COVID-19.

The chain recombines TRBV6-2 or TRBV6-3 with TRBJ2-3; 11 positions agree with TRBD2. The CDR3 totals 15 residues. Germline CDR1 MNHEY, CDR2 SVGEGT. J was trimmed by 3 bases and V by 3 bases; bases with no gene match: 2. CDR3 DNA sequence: TGTGCCAGCAGTTATAGCGGGGGGGGAACAGATACGCAGTATTTT. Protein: CASSYSGGGTDTQYF.

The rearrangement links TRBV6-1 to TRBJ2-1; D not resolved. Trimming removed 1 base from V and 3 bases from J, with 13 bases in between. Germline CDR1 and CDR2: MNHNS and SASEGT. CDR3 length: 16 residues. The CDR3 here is CASSEGLSVLYNEQFF. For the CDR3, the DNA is TGTGCCAGCAGTGAAGGTCTTTCGGTCCTCTACAATGAGCAGTTCTTC.

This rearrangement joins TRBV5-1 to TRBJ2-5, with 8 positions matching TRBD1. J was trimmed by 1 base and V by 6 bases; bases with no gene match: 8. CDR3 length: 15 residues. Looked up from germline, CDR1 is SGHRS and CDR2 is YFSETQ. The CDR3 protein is CASNYRGVPQETQYF. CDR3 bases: TGCGCCAGCAACTACAGGGGGGTTCCCCAAGAGACCCAGTACTTC.

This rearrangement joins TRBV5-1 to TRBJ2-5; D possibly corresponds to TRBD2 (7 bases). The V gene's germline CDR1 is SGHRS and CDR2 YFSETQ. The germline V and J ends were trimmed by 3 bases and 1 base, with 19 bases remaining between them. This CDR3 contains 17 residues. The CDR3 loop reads CASSSPGGLHRQETQYF. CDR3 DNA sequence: TGCGCCAGCAGCTCTCCCGGGGGGCTTCACCGCCAAGAGACCCAGTACTTC.

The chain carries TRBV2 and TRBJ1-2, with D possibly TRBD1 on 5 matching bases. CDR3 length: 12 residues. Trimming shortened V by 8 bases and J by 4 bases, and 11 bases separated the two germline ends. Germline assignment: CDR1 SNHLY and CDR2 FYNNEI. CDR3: CASLTGVYGYTF. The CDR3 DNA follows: TGTGCCAGCTTGACGGGGGTCTATGGCTACACCTTC.

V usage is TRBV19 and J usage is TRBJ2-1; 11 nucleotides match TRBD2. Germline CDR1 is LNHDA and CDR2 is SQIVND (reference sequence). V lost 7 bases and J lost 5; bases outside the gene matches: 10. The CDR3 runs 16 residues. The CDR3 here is CASTRFSGGADNEQFF. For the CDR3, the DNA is TGTGCCAGTACGCGATTTAGCGGGGGGGCGGACAATGAGCAGTTCTTC.

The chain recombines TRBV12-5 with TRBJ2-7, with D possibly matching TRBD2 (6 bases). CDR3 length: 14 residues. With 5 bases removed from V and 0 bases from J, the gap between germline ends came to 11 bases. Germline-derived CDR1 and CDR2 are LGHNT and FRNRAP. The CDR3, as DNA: TGTGCTAGTGGTGGGGGACTCAGCTCCTACGAGCAGTACTTC. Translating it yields CASGGGLSSYEQYF. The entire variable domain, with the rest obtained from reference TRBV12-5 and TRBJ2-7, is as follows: DARVTQTPRHKVTEMGQEVTMRCQPILGHNTVFWYRQTMMQGLELLAYFRNRAPLDDSGMPKDRFSAEMPDATLATLKIQPSEPRDSAVYFCASGGGLSSYEQYFGPGTRLTVT.

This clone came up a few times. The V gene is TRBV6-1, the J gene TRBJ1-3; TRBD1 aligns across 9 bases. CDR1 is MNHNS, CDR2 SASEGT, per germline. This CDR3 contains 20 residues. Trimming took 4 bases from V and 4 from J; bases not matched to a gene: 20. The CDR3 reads CASSVKGAGTGSTQGNTIYF. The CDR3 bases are TGTGCCAGCAGTGTGAAGGGTGCAGGGACAGGGTCGACGCAGGGAAACACCATATATTTT.

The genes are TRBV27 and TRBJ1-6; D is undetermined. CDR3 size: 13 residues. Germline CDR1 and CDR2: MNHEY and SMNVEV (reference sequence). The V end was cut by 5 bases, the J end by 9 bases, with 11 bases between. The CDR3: CASSPKWSSPLHF. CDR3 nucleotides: TGTGCCAGCAGTCCGAAGTGGAGTTCACCCCTCCACTTT.

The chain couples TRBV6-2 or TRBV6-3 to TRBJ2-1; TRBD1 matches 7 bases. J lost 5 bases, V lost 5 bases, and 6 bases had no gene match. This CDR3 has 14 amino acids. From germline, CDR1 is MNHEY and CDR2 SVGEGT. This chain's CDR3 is CASSRQGTNNEQFF. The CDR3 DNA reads TGTGCCAGCAGTCGACAGGGCACCAACAATGAGCAGTTCTTC.

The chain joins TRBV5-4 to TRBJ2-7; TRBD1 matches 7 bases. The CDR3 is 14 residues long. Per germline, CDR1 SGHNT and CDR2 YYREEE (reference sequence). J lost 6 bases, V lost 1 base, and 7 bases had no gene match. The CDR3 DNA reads TGTGCCAGCAGCTTGTCTACAGGGGAAGGCGAGCAGTACTTC. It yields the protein CASSLSTGEGEQYF.

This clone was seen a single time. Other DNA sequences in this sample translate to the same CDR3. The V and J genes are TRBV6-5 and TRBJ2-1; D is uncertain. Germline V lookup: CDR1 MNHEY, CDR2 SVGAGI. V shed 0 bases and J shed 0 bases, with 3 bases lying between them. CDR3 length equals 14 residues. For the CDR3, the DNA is TGTGCCAGCAGTTACTCGAGCTCCTACAATGAGCAGTTCTTC. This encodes CASSYSSSYNEQFF.

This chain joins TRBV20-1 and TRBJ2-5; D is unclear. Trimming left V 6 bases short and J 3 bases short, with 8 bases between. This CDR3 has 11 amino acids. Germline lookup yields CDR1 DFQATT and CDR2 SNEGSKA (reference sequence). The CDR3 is CSAMSEETQYF. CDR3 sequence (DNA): TGCAGTGCCATGAGCGAAGAGACCCAGTACTTC.

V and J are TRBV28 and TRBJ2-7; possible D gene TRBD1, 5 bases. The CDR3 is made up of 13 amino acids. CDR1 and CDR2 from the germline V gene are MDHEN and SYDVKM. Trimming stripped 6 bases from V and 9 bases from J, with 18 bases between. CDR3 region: CASRLQRSQGQYF. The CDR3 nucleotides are TGTGCCAGCAGGTTACAGAGATCCCAGGGGCAGTACTTC.

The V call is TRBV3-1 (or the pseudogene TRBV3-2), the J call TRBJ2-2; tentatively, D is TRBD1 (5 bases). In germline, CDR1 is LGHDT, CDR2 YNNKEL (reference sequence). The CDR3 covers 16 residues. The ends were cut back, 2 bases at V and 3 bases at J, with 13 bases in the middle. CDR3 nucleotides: TGTGCCAGCAGCCAATCGACAGCCGAGGACACCGGGGAGCTGTTTTTT. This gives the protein CASSQSTAEDTGELFF.

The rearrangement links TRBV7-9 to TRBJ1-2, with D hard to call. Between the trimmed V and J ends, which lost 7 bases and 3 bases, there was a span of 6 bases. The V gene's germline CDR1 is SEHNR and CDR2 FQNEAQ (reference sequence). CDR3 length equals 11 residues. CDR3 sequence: CASTSDYGYTF. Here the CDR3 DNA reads TGTGCCAGCACCTCCGACTATGGCTACACCTTC.

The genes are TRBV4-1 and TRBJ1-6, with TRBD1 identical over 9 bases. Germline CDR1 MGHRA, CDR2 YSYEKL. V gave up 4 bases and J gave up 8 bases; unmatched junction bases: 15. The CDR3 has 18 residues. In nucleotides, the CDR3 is TGCGCCAGCAGCCCACAAACTTTACAGACAGGGGGTCATTCACCCCTCCACTTT. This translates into CASSPQTLQTGGHSPLHF.

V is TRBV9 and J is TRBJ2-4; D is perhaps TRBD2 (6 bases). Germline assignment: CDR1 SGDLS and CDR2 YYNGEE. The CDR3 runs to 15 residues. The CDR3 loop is CGSGGTPVAKNIQYF. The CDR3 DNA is TGTGGCAGTGGGGGGACCCCCGTAGCCAAAAACATTCAGTACTTC. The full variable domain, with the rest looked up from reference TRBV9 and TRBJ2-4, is DSGVTQTPKHLITATGQRVTLRCSPRSGDLSVYWYQQSLDQGLQFLIQYYNGEERAKGNILERFSAQQFPDLHSELNLSSLELGDSALYFCGSGGTPVAKNIQYFGAGTRLSVL.

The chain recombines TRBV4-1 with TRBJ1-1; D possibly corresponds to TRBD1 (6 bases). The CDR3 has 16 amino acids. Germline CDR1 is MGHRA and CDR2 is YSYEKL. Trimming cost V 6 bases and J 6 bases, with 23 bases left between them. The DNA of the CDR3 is TGCGCCAGCAGAATACCGGGACAAAAAAAAGGGGCTGAAGCTTTCTTT. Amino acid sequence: CASRIPGQKKGAEAFF.

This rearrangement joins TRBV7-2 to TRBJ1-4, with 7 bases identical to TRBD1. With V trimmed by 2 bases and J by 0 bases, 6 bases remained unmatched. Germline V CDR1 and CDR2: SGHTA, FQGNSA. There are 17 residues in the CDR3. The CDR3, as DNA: TGTGCCAGCAGCTTATTCCCAGGGGGTGCAACTAATGAAAAACTGTTTTTT. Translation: CASSLFPGGATNEKLFF. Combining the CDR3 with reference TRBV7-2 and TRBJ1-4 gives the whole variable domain GAGVSQSPSNKVTEKGKDVELRCDPISGHTALYWYRQSLGQGLEFLIYFQGNSAPDKSGLPSDRFSAERTGGSVSTLTIQRTQQEDSAVYLCASSLFPGGATNEKLFFGSGTQLSVL.

CDR3 sequence (DNA): TGTGCCAACCAGGGCCCAAGGGGGAATCAGCCCCAGCATTTT. As protein: CANQGPRGNQPQHF. The chain has TRBV27 and TRBJ1-5; possibly TRBD1 for D (6 bases). Germline lookup yields CDR1 MNHEY and CDR2 SMNVEV (reference sequence). The CDR3 extends over 14 amino acids. The V end lost 10 bases, the J end lost 4 bases, and 17 bases lay between the germline ends.

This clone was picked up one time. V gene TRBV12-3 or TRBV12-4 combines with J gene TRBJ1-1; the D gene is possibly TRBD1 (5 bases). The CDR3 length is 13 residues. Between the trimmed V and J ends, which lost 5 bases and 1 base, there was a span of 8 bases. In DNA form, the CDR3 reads TGTGCCAGCAGTATAGACAGGAACACTGAAGCTTTCTTT. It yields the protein CASSIDRNTEAFF.

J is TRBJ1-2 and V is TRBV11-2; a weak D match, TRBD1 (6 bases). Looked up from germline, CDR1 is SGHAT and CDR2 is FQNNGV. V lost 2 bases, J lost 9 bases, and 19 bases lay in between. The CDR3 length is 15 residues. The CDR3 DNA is TGTGCCAGCAGCTTAACGGTCGGGGGGGCGTTGAGCTACACCTTC. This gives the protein CASSLTVGGALSYTF.

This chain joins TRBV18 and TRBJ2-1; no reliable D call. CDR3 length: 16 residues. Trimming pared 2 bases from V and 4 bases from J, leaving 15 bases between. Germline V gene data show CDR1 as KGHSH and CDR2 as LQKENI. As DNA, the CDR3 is TGTGCCAGCTCACCAGGTCCCAGAACGACTTACAATGAGCAGTTCTTC. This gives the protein CASSPGPRTTYNEQFF. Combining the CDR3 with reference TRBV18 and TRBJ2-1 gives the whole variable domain NAGVMQNPRHLVRRRGQEARLRCSPMKGHSHVYWYRQLPEEGLKFMVYLQKENIIDESGMPKERFSAEFPKEGPSILRIQQVVRGDSAAYFCASSPGPRTTYNEQFFGPGTRLTVL.

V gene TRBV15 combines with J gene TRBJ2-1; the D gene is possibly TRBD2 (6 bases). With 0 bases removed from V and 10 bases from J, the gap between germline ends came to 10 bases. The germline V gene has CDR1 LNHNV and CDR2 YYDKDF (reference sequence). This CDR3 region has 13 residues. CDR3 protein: CATSRDRAGEQFF. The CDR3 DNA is TGTGCCACCAGCAGAGATCGGGCGGGGGAGCAGTTCTTC.

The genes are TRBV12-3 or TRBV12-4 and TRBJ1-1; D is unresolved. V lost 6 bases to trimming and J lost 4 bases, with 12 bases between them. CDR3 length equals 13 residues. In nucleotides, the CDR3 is TGTGCCAGCAGCCCTCCGACGGGCACTGAAGCTTTCTTT. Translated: CASSPPTGTEAFF.

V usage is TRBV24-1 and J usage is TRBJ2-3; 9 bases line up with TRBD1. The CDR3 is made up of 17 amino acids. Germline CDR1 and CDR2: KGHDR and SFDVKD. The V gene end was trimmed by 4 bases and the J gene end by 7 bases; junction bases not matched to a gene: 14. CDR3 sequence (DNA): TGTGCCACCAGTGACCCTTTCCCGGGACAGGGTTTGAATACGCAGTATTTT. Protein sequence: CATSDPFPGQGLNTQYF.

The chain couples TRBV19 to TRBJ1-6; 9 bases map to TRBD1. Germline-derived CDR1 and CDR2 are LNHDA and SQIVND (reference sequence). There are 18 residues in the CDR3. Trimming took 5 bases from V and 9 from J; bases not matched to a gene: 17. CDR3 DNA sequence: TGTGCCAGTAGTGCACGCTACAGGGGGCCTAATATCGGTTCACCCCTCCACTTT. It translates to CASSARYRGPNIGSPLHF.

This CDR3 is CASSSQRDRERGSYEQYF. The CDR3 DNA reads as TGTGCCAGCAGCTCCCAACGCGACAGGGAAAGAGGTTCCTACGAGCAGTACTTC. This chain links TRBV13 with TRBJ2-7, with 7 bases lining up with TRBD1. CDR3 length: 18 amino acids. Germline values: CDR1 PRHDT, CDR2 FYEKMQ (reference sequence). V shed 4 bases and J 1 base; nucleotides not matched to a gene: 16.